This TCR beta chain was sequenced during a study of identical twins. Trimming cost V 8 bases and J 5 bases, with 10 bases left between them. The length of the CDR3 is 12 residues. Germline CDR1 reads MNHNS; CDR2 reads SASEGT. This clonotype was counted between two and nine times. What it recognizes is unknown. TCRdb re-derived calls from the 5' RACE reads in MiXCR, one entry per CDR3 protein. The sample includes 1.5 million to 2 million distinct CDR3 sequences, about 31% of them seen just once. Study-level findings and limits: Out-of-frame alpha sequences shared by twins showed excess low generation probability.

The sample comprised cord blood. The chain joins TRBV6-1 to TRBJ2-1; a weak D match, TRBD1 (6 bases). This clonotype originated in a newborn girl in good health. CDR3 coding DNA: TGTGCCAGCGGGGGCTACAACAATGAGCAGTTCTTC. It is translated as CASGGYNNEQFF.